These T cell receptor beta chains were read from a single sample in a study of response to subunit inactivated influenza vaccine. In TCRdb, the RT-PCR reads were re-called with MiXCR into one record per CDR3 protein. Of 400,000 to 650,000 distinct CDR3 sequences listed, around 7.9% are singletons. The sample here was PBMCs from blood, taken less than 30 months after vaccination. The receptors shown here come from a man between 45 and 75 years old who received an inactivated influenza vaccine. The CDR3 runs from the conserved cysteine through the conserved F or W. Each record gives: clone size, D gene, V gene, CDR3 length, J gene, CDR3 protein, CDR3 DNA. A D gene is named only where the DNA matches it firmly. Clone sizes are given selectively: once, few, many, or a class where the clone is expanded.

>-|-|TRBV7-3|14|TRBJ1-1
CASSLSAGQTEAFF
TGTGCCAGCAGCTTAAGTGCAGGGCAAACTGAAGCTTTCTTT
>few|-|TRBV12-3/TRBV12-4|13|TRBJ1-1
CASRTASNTEAFF
TGTGCCAGCAGAACGGCCTCGAACACTGAAGCTTTCTTT
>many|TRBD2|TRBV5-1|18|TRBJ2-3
CATRNGLAGGPYTDTQYF
TGCGCCACTCGAAATGGACTAGCGGGGGGGCCTTACACAGATACGCAGTATTTT
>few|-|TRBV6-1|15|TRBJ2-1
CASSDGSTRYHEQFF
TGTGCCAGCAGCGACGGGTCGACGAGGTATCATGAGCAGTTCTTC
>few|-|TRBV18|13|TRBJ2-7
CASRTGDTYEQYF
TGTGCCAGCCGGACGGGGGACACCTACGAGCAGTACTTC
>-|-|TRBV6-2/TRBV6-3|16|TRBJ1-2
CASSYTALRKGYGYTF
TGTGCCAGCAGTTACACGGCCCTCCGGAAGGGCTATGGCTACACCTTC
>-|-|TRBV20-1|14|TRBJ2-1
CSARVARAYNEQFF
TGCAGTGCTAGAGTTGCCAGGGCCTACAATGAGCAGTTCTTC
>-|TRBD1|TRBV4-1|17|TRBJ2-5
CASSQGGPGGPIETQYF
TGCGCCAGCAGCCAAGGTGGTCCAGGGGGCCCGATAGAGACCCAGTACTTC
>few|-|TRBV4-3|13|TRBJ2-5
CASSQDSSETQYF
TGCGCCAGCAGCCAAGATTCGTCAGAGACCCAGTACTTC
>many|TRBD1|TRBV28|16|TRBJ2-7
CASSSGQGATLGEQYF
TGTGCCAGCAGTTCAGGACAGGGGGCCACACTCGGCGAGCAGTACTTC
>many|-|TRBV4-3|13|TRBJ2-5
CASSQGVGETQYF
TGCGCCAGCAGCCAAGGGGTGGGAGAGACCCAGTACTTC
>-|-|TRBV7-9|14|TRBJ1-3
CASSSTSRGDTIYF
TGTGCCAGCAGCTCGACAAGCAGAGGGGACACCATATATTTT
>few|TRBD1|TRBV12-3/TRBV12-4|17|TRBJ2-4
CASNPDRGSSTKNIQYF
TGTGCCAGCAACCCGGACAGGGGATCGAGTACCAAAAACATTCAGTACTTC
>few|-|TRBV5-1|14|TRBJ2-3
CASSVARDTDTQYF
TGCGCCAGCAGCGTAGCGAGGGACACAGATACGCAGTATTTT
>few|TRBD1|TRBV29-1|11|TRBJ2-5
CSVRDREVQYF
TGCAGCGTCCGGGACAGGGAAGTTCAGTACTTC
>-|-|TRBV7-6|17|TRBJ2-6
CASSLYRMDSGANVLTF
TGTGCCAGCAGCCTATACCGGATGGACAGTGGGGCCAACGTCCTGACTTTC
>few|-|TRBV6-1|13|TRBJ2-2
CASRQGFTGELFF
TGTGCCAGCAGGCAGGGGTTCACCGGGGAGCTGTTTTTT
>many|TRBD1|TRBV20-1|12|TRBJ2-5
CSGQGQQETQYF
TGCAGTGGCCAGGGACAGCAAGAGACCCAGTACTTC
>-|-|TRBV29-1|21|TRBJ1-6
CSVEDPMTGGFNSSYNSPLHF
TGCAGCGTTGAAGACCCGATGACGGGGGGCTTTAATAGCTCCTATAATTCACCCCTCCACTTT
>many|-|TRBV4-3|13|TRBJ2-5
CASSQRTDETQYF
TGCGCCAGCAGCCAACGGACAGATGAGACCCAGTACTTC
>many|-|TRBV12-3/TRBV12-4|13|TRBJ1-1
CASGRQGITEAFF
TGTGCCAGCGGAAGGCAGGGTATCACTGAAGCTTTCTTT
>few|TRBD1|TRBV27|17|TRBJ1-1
CASSRYSGGGMNTEAFF
TGTGCCAGCAGTAGGTACTCAGGGGGCGGAATGAACACTGAAGCTTTCTTT
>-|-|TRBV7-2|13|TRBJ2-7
CASSLAPQGEQYF
TGTGCCAGCAGCTTAGCCCCCCAGGGAGAGCAGTACTTC
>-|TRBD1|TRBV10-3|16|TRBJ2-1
CAISRGTGPSDNEQFF
TGTGCCATCAGTAGAGGGACAGGGCCGTCGGACAATGAGCAGTTCTTC
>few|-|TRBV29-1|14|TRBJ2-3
CSVEKGQPGDTQYF
TGCAGCGTTGAAAAGGGTCAGCCCGGAGATACGCAGTATTTT
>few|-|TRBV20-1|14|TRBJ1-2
CSARDRRRTYGYTF
TGCAGTGCTAGAGATCGGCGCAGGACCTATGGCTACACCTTC
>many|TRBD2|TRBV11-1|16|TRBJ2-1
CASSLGLAVTYNEQFF
TGTGCCAGCAGCTTAGGACTAGCGGTTACCTACAATGAGCAGTTCTTC
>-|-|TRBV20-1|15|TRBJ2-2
CSAPNRRTNTGELFF
TGCAGTGCCCCAAACCGACGAACTAACACCGGGGAGCTGTTTTTT
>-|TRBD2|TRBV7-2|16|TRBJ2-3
CASSLNGRGVTDTQYF
TGTGCCAGCAGCTTAAACGGGAGGGGGGTGACAGATACGCAGTATTTT
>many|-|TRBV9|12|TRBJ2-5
CASNRVEETQYF
TGTGCCAGCAATCGCGTAGAAGAGACCCAGTACTTC
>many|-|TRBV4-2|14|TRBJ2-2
CASSQSGPGGELFF
TGTGCCAGCAGCCAATCGGGTCCTGGAGGGGAGCTGTTTTTT
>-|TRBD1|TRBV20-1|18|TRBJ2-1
CSASRAVSRTGAYNEQFF
TGCAGTGCTAGTAGGGCGGTGAGTCGGACAGGGGCTTACAATGAGCAGTTCTTC
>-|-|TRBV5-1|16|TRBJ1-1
CASSSLGLGQNTEAFF
TGCGCCAGCAGCTCACTTGGCCTAGGGCAGAACACTGAAGCTTTCTTT
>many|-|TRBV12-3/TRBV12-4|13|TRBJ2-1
CASSLRAGNEQFF
TGTGCCAGCAGTCTCCGGGCTGGCAATGAGCAGTTCTTC
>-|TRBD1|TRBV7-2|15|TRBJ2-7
CASSLGTGSLYEQYF
TGTGCCAGCAGCTTAGGGACAGGGTCGCTCTACGAGCAGTACTTC